This T cell receptor beta chain is drawn from a study of response to subunit inactivated influenza vaccine. TCRdb re-called the RT-PCR reads through MiXCR, storing one row per CDR3 protein. Of some 640,000 distinct CDR3 sequences detected, around 13% appear once; the ten largest clones hold 5.5% to 7%. This clonotype came up many times. Germline lookup yields CDR1 SGHRS and CDR2 YFSETQ. The CDR3 spans 16 residues. V gave up 5 bases and J gave up 0 bases; unmatched junction bases: 8. The clonotype comes from a man over 45 who received an inactivated influenza vaccine. The V call is TRBV5-1, the J call TRBJ2-1; 7 bases match TRBD2. Sequences were derived from PBMCs from blood, sampled around 15 days before vaccination. Here the CDR3 reads CASRPLALSSYNEQFF. CDR3 nucleotides: TGCGCCAGCAGACCACTAGCGCTGAGCTCCTACAATGAGCAGTTCTTC.